This is a list of T cell receptor beta chains from one sample in a study of regulatory T cells in long-lasting Graves disease. TCRdb called the multiplex PCR reads again in MiXCR, with one record for every CDR3 protein. Here the sample spans under 250,000 distinct CDR3 sequences, around a fifth being singletons. These same data were also listed under a study on T cells in Graves' hyperthyroidism and ophthalmopathy.

The source material was peripheral blood mononuclear cells (PBMCs), sampled at new diagnosis, from a patient treated with antithyroid drugs. The receptor set was obtained from a woman aged 25 to 39 with Graves disease. The CDR3 runs from the conserved cysteine through the conserved F or W. A D gene is named only where the DNA matches it firmly. The size of a clone is reported for some rows only, either as once, few or many, or as a class for expanded clones.

J | V | size | D | CDR3 | DNA
TRBJ1-5 | TRBV6-9 | many | - | CASSSGVRQNQPQHF | TGTGCCAGCAGTTCCGGGGTCCGTCAAAATCAGCCCCAGCATTTT
TRBJ2-7 | TRBV3-1 | many | - | CASSQDRAYEQYF | TGTGCCAGCAGCCAAGACAGGGCCTACGAGCAGTACTTC
TRBJ1-1 | TRBV7-9 | many | TRBD1 | CASSPRGGNTEAFF | TGTGCCAGCAGCCCCAGGGGGGGGAACACTGAAGCTTTCTTT
TRBJ1-6 | TRBV6-1 | - | TRBD1 | CASSLQGVRGSPLHF | TGTGCCAGCAGCCTCCAGGGGGTCCGAGGTTCACCCCTCCACTTT
TRBJ2-1 | TRBV28 | few | - | CASSPPGPTREQFF | TGTGCCAGCAGTCCCCCGGGACCTACACGGGAGCAGTTCTTC
TRBJ2-7 | TRBV20-1 | - | - | CSASGGKDISHEQYF | TGCAGTGCTTCTGGGGGGAAGGATATCTCCCACGAGCAGTACTTC
TRBJ1-1 | TRBV25-1 | many | - | CASSDSGPNTEAFF | TGTGCCAGCAGTGACTCCGGACCGAACACTGAAGCTTTCTTT
TRBJ2-5 | TRBV30 | many | TRBD2 | CAWSREGRNLAGVGKTQYF | TGTGCCTGGAGTCGCGAAGGTCGTAATCTAGCGGGAGTAGGAAAGACCCAGTACTTC
TRBJ1-1 | TRBV2 | many | TRBD1 | CATGGQVNTEAFF | TGTGCCACAGGAGGACAGGTTAACACTGAAGCTTTCTTT
TRBJ2-5 | TRBV11-2 | - | TRBD1 | CASSPGAGGGETQYF | TGTGCCAGCAGCCCTGGGGCAGGGGGCGGGGAGACCCAGTACTTC
TRBJ2-5 | TRBV3-1 | many | TRBD2 | CASSQAWTSGYEFTQYF | TGTGCCAGCAGCCAAGCCTGGACTAGCGGTTATGAATTTACCCAGTACTTC
TRBJ2-3 | TRBV9 | many | - | CASSVAFDTQYF | TGTGCCAGCAGCGTAGCTTTCGATACGCAGTATTTT
TRBJ2-7 | TRBV19 | few | - | CASQDGQRGEQYF | TGTGCCAGCCAGGACGGACAGAGGGGCGAGCAGTACTTC
TRBJ2-6 | TRBV2 | - | - | CASSELGVWQAGANVLTF | TGTGCCAGCAGTGAATTGGGTGTTTGGCAAGCTGGAGCCAACGTCCTGACTTTC
TRBJ1-2 | TRBV5-1 | - | TRBD1 | CASRGTGAYGYTF | TGCGCCAGCAGAGGGACAGGTGCCTATGGCTACACCTTC
TRBJ2-5 | TRBV12-3/TRBV12-4 | - | TRBD2 | CASSPGGRPETQYF | TGTGCCAGCAGCCCTGGCGGGAGACCAGAGACCCAGTACTTC
TRBJ2-1 | TRBV24-1 | many | - | CATSDLSGKYNEQFF | TGTGCCACCAGTGATTTAAGTGGAAAATACAATGAGCAGTTCTTC
TRBJ2-7 | TRBV2 | - | TRBD1 | CASSPGGSEQYF | TGTGCCAGCAGTCCAGGGGGCAGCGAGCAGTACTTC
TRBJ1-3 | TRBV7-6 | few | - | CASRDTGDTIYF | TGTGCCAGCAGGGACACTGGCGACACCATATATTTT
TRBJ2-7 | TRBV24-1 | many | TRBD1 | CATSDPGTGVNEQYF | TGTGCCACCAGTGATCCCGGGACAGGGGTAAACGAGCAGTACTTC
TRBJ2-7 | TRBV19 | - | - | CASRDRGSYEQYF | TGTGCCAGTAGAGACCGGGGCTCCTACGAGCAGTACTTC
TRBJ1-1 | TRBV10-2 | many | - | CASVLGGNTEAFF | TGCGCCAGTGTACTTGGGGGGAACACTGAAGCTTTCTTT
TRBJ2-3 | TRBV14 | many | - | CASSQDWGRVADTQYF | TGTGCCAGCAGCCAAGATTGGGGAAGGGTTGCAGATACGCAGTATTTT
TRBJ2-4 | TRBV6-5 | many | - | CASSYPVKLAKNIQYF | TGTGCCAGCAGTTACCCCGTAAAACTAGCCAAAAACATTCAGTACTTC
TRBJ2-5 | TRBV24-1 | many | - | CATSETDRPTKETQYF | TGTGCCACCAGTGAAACGGACAGACCCACTAAAGAGACCCAGTACTTC
TRBJ2-1 | TRBV11-2 | many | TRBD2 | CASSSTGELAGVTYNEQFF | TGTGCCAGCAGCTCCACCGGAGAACTAGCGGGAGTGACCTACAATGAGCAGTTCTTC
TRBJ1-1 | TRBV2 | many | - | CASTGRSEAFF | TGTGCCAGCACTGGCAGGAGTGAAGCTTTCTTT
TRBJ2-3 | TRBV7-9 | many | - | CASSLGLEARTSTDTQYF | TGTGCCAGCAGCTTAGGGCTAGAAGCTCGTACTAGCACAGATACGCAGTATTTT
TRBJ1-5 | TRBV28 | many | TRBD1 | CASSISRGPSNQPQHF | TGTGCCAGCAGTATATCGAGGGGGCCCAGCAATCAGCCCCAGCATTTT
TRBJ1-1 | TRBV29-1 | many | TRBD1 | CSVEAGQGAIRNTEAFF | TGCAGCGTTGAAGCGGGACAGGGGGCAATCAGGAACACTGAAGCTTTCTTT
TRBJ1-1 | TRBV28 | many | - | CATLSNTEAFF | TGTGCCACCTTATCGAACACTGAAGCTTTCTTT
TRBJ2-2 | TRBV5-4 | - | TRBD2 | CASYSGRANTGELFF | TGTGCCAGCTATAGCGGGAGGGCGAACACCGGGGAGCTGTTTTTT
TRBJ1-5 | TRBV12-3/TRBV12-4 | many | - | CASSLASSNQPQHF | TGTGCCAGCAGTTTAGCGTCCAGCAATCAGCCCCAGCATTTT
TRBJ2-7 | TRBV20-1 | many | - | CSALGQPAYEQYF | TGCAGTGCTTTAGGACAGCCTGCCTACGAGCAGTACTTC
TRBJ2-7 | TRBV3-1 | - | TRBD2 | CASSTTASGNPYEQYF | TGTGCCAGCAGCACGACCGCTAGCGGGAACCCCTACGAGCAGTACTTC
TRBJ2-2 | TRBV29-1 | many | TRBD2 | CSAGTSSYTGELFF | TGCAGCGCCGGGACTAGCTCGTACACCGGGGAGCTGTTTTTT
TRBJ1-1 | TRBV20-1 | - | - | CSARESGVTEAFF | TGCAGTGCTAGAGAATCAGGGGTCACTGAAGCTTTCTTT